This TCR beta chain was identified in a study of blood T cells in healthy people across ages (dated by TCRdb to between 2015 and 2017). As for the study more broadly: In model experiments, template switching captured roughly one uniquely barcoded TCR beta cDNA molecule for every two T cells. Age-related changes in TCR beta repertoire diversity were measured in the study by deep sequencing normalized with unique cDNA molecular identifiers. Four age groups were formed from the donors: young (average 16 years), middle-aged (roughly 38), aged (more than 55) and long-lived (roughly 81). To avoid experimental bias, donors of different ages were spread randomly across the sequencing lanes. Using the same blood draw, the study looked at two additional independent replicas of 1 million unique cDNA reads for two donors, one aged 18 to 30 and the other aged 80 or older. What the research found in general, with its limitations: Because donor CMV infection status was unknown, age-related changes in expanded clonotypes were potentially confounded. As age increased, observed TCR beta diversity per million T cells dropped in a roughly linear way, and a significant reduction was already evident by age 40. Estimates of total diversity based on one million sequenced T cells were considered lower bounds and underestimates. Because profiling used bulk unsorted PBMCs, naive and antigen-experienced compartments could not be compared conclusively. Observed TCR beta diversity correlated strongly with the percentage of naive T cells measured by flow cytometry. Compared with the aged group, the long-lived group had more naive CD4+ T cells, fewer expanded clones and increased TCR diversity, suggesting age selection.

In the case of this clonotype: Its antigen remains undetermined. This may be a read error, as it is one base from a much larger clone.

Systemically healthy Caucasian individuals from Russia, 39 in total and aged 6 to 90 years, were included as donors. About 10 milliliters of peripheral blood were drawn from each donor into EDTA-treated Vacutainer tubes. Ficoll-Paque density-gradient centrifugation was used to isolate PBMCs, with at least 7 million per sample. Total RNA, at least 6 micrograms per sample, was extracted from PBMCs with Trizol reagent. Naive CD45RAhigh/CD27high T cell percentages were measured by flow cytometry on a PBMC aliquot from every donor. The library was built by means of 5' RACE. The instrument given in TCRdb is Illumina HiSeq 2500. A second PCR of roughly 7 to 12 cycles was run with a J-beta primer mix and a sample-barcoded 5' primer. Each TCR beta cDNA molecule received a unique molecular identifier from a template-switch 5' adaptor carrying 12 random nucleotides. Each sample yielded at least 2.5 million CDR3-containing paired-end reads. First-strand cDNA was synthesized from all RNA with the Mint cDNA synthesis kit, primed by a TRBC-specific oligonucleotide. Following uracil-DNA glycosylase treatment, a first 18-cycle PCR with universal primers M1SS and BC2_uni_R was performed on all cDNA. On the authors' methods: For normalization, 1 million high-quality reads, each with a distinct molecular identifier, were randomly selected from each sample. Instead of being binned into consensus sequences, reads that shared molecular identifiers were thrown out. MiTCR, set to a Q25 quality threshold and the strictest error-elimination algorithm, was used for CDR3 identification, clonotype clustering and error correction. A nonparametric unseen species model using Euler transformation provided a lower-bound estimate of total TCR beta diversity. The public sequencing data were trimmed at Q25 with fastp and processed into clonotypes with MiXCR by TCRdb, which kept only in-frame beta chains. Each entry merges the rows of one CDR3 protein and shows their most common DNA and genes. It is TCRdb's table, rather than the study itself, that gives the V and J calls and clone size. The sample table records some 900,000 distinct CDR3 sequences; 25% to 35% of these occur just once. The ten largest make up roughly 17% of the sample.

Including cysteine and phenylalanine, the CDR3 has 16 amino acids. The CDR3 DNA has 48 bases and is translated from base 1. Clipping removes 5 bases from V and 8 bases from J, with 15 as the unmatched junction base count. CDR1 and CDR2 (MNHNY, SVGAGI) derive from the germline V gene (reference sequence). The sequence joins TRBV6-6 to TRBJ2-1, and 7 junctional nucleotides match TRBD2. Sample: blood. This receptor was obtained from a woman of 80 years or more in good health. The CDR3 loop reads CASSNSAGLGTHEQFF. The base sequence is TGTGCCAGCAGTAATTCAGCGGGACTGGGTACCCATGAGCAGTTCTTC.